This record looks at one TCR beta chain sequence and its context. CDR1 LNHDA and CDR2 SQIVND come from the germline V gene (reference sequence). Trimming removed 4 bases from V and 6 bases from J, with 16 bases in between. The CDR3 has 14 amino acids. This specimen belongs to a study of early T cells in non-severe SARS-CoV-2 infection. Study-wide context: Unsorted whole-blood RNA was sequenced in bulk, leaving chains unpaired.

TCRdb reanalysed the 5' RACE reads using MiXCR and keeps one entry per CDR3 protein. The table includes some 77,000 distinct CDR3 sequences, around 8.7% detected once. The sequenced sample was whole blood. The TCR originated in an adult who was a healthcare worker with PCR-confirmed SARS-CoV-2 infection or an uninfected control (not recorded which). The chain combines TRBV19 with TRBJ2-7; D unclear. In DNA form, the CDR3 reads TGTGCCAGTAGTACCCTGGTCCTCGCGGCCGAGCAGTACTTC. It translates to CASSTLVLAAEQYF.